The 14 T cell receptor beta chains below come from one sample, sequenced in a study of Ad26.COV2.S vaccination and SARS-CoV-2 variants. The treatment is: some 20 received Ad26.COV2.S at low or high dose, single or two shots; a few received placebo; per-sample allocation not given. Material that was analyzed had been drawn on day 63 after the first vaccine or placebo injection. Clones were read by immunoSEQ multiplex PCR, and TCRdb kept only the in-frame ones, dropping some. The data show roughly 420,000 clones, with roughly 88% seen just once and roughly 4% held by the top ten. The sequencing here drew on peripheral blood, taken in a trial of Ad26.COV2.S vaccine versus placebo. The source of these receptors is a person between 18 and 59 years old who received the Ad26.COV2.S COVID-19 vaccine or a placebo.

This chain connects TRBV28 to TRBJ2-3; either TRBD1 or TRBD2 may supply D (5 bases each). The V end was cut by 4 bases, the J end by 6 bases, with 17 bases between. Germline V gives CDR1 MDHEN, CDR2 SYDVKM. This CDR3 region has 15 residues. The DNA of the CDR3 is TGTGCCAGCAGTTCCCCCGGGGCAGCCCCCGATACGCAGTATTTT. Encoded protein: CASSSPGAAPDTQYF.

This chain joins TRBV10-2 and TRBJ2-1; 8 nucleotides agree with TRBD2. V lost 6 bases to trimming and J lost 0 bases; unmatched junction nucleotides: 10. The CDR3 spans 17 residues. From germline, CDR1 is WSHSY and CDR2 SAAADI. CDR3 sequence (DNA): TGCGCCAGCAGCATGTCGCGGGGGGCAAGCTCCTACAATGAGCAGTTCTTC. This codes for CASSMSRGASSYNEQFF.

The chain is built from TRBV4-1 and TRBJ2-7; D uncertain. The V and J ends lost 3 bases and 2 bases respectively, with 8 bases between them. The CDR3 runs to 13 residues. The germline V gene has CDR1 MGHRA and CDR2 YSYEKL. The CDR3 loop is CASSQVMTYEQYF. Written as DNA, the CDR3 is TGCGCCAGCAGCCAGGTCATGACCTACGAGCAGTACTTC.

This clone was seen once. The DNA of the CDR3 is TGTGCCAGCAGCGGGTCCAACACTGAAGCTTTCTTT. Protein sequence: CASSGSNTEAFF. This chain connects TRBV28 to TRBJ1-1; D unclear. The CDR3 totals 12 residues. V was clipped by 6 bases and J by 2 bases, with 7 bases between them. Germline V gives CDR1 MDHEN, CDR2 SYDVKM.

The V call is TRBV6-2 or TRBV6-3, the J call TRBJ2-6; D is possibly TRBD2 (5 bases). Trimming pared 6 bases from V and 3 bases from J, leaving 15 bases between. CDR1 and CDR2 (germline): MNHEY, SVGEGT. The CDR3 spans 16 residues. CDR3 sequence (DNA): TGTGCCAGCAGCTGGATCGGCGGGCGTGGGGCCAACGTCCTGACTTTC. It is translated as CASSWIGGRGANVLTF.

The rearrangement links TRBV7-6 to TRBJ1-2; TRBD1 matches 10 bases. The CDR3 contains 15 residues. V trimming: 3 bases; J trimming: 3 bases; junction bases outside the gene matches: 4. The germline V gene has CDR1 SGHVS and CDR2 FNYEAQ. The chain's CDR3 is CASSFGTGAHYGYTF. As DNA, the CDR3 is TGTGCCAGCAGCTTCGGGACAGGGGCCCACTATGGCTACACCTTC.

The chain employs TRBV28 and TRBJ1-1; 8 bases map to TRBD1. CDR1 and CDR2 (germline): MDHEN, SYDVKM. The length of the CDR3 is 16 residues. V gave up 6 bases and J gave up 6 bases; unmatched junction bases: 15. The CDR3 sequence: CASRGRTGRGLAEAFF. CDR3 sequence (DNA): TGTGCCAGCAGGGGACGGACAGGGAGAGGGTTAGCTGAAGCTTTCTTT.

This rearrangement joins TRBV28 to TRBJ1-2, with D possibly matching TRBD1 (6 bases). CDR3 size: 12 residues. Trimming took off 8 bases at V and 5 bases at J, with 12 bases between the two ends. Germline V lookup: CDR1 MDHEN, CDR2 SYDVKM. CDR3 sequence reads: CASGRGIYGYTF. The CDR3 DNA sequence: TGTGCCAGCGGAAGGGGGATATATGGCTACACCTTC.

This clone was detected only once. The chain uses TRBV13 and TRBJ2-2, with TRBD1 identical over 12 bases. V lost 5 bases and J lost 6; bases outside the gene matches: 4. The CDR3 is 15 amino acids. Germline lookup yields CDR1 PRHDT and CDR2 FYEKMQ (reference sequence). CDR3 protein: CASSDGTGGPGELFF. The CDR3 DNA reads as TGTGCCAGCAGCGATGGGACAGGGGGCCCCGGGGAGCTGTTTTTT.

The chain is built from TRBV4-1 and TRBJ2-7; D is unclear. Trimming shortened V by 0 bases and J by 2 bases, and 5 bases separated the two germline ends. Germline V CDR1 and CDR2: MGHRA, YSYEKL. The CDR3 loop spans 13 amino acids. The CDR3 bases are TGCGCCAGCAGCCAAGAGTTAACCTACGAGCAGTACTTC. It yields the protein CASSQELTYEQYF.

The chain joins TRBV6-5 to TRBJ2-5; D gene ambiguous. V lost 4 bases and J 2 bases, leaving 8 bases between the germline ends. CDR3 length equals 13 residues. The germline CDR1 and CDR2 sequences are MNHEY and SVGAGI. The CDR3 spells CASSWSTQETQYF. DNA of the CDR3: TGTGCCAGCAGTTGGAGTACTCAAGAGACCCAGTACTTC.

The chain couples TRBV30 to TRBJ1-3, with a possible D match to TRBD1 (6 bases). Germline CDR1 is GTSNPN and CDR2 is SVGIG (reference sequence). The V end lost 3 bases, the J end lost 2 bases, and 17 bases lay between the germline ends. The CDR3 sequence is 16 residues long. CDR3 bases: TGTGCCTGGAGCGGCCGGCGGGGGCTAGCTGGAAACACCATATATTTT. Protein product: CAWSGRRGLAGNTIYF.

This clone appeared a single time. The J gene is TRBJ2-5, the V gene TRBV28, with TRBD1 matching over 9 bases. This CDR3 has 15 amino acids. The V gene end was trimmed by 5 bases and the J gene end by 4 bases; junction bases not matched to a gene: 8. CDR1 and CDR2 (germline): MDHEN, SYDVKM. The CDR3 loop reads CASSRQGGVGETQYF. The DNA for the CDR3 is TGTGCCAGCAGTAGACAGGGGGGGGTTGGAGAGACCCAGTACTTC.

Within the sample, this clone is medium-sized. The chain employs TRBV13 and TRBJ2-7; a weak D match, TRBD1 (6 bases). The CDR3 extends over 14 amino acids. Germline V lookup: CDR1 PRHDT, CDR2 FYEKMQ (reference sequence). Between the trimmed V and J ends, which lost 5 bases and 2 bases, there was a span of 13 bases. Here the CDR3 reads CASSTSGGTYEQYF. The CDR3 nucleotides read TGTGCCAGCAGCACCTCTGGGGGCACCTACGAGCAGTACTTC.